The T cell receptor (beta chain) described here comes from a study of T cell changes during pregnancy in multiple sclerosis (dated by TCRdb to about 2019). About the full investigation: The study looked at changes in the T cell repertoire across pregnancy in women with multiple sclerosis.

Comment on this clone: No antigen is known for it. At one of its ends the junction is not consistent with the germline gene, which may arise from a read error.

CDR1 SSHAT and CDR2 FNYEAQ were looked up in the germline V gene (reference sequence). CDR3 length: 16 amino acids, cysteine to phenylalanine. The kept DNA is CDR3 alone, 48 bases in frame from the first base. The receptor library was made with the immunoSEQ multiplex PCR assay. The immuneACCESS repertoire file appears here via TCRdb, limited to in-frame rearrangements. These files lack a portion of the clones; in checked studies, under half of the deficit traces to unresolved V genes, and the cause of the others is not known. This sample comprises 55,000 to 75,000 clones, 91% of them detected only once. The top ten clones comprise 2% to 2.5% of the sample.

The V gene is TRBV7-7 and the J gene is TRBJ2-1; TRBD2 aligns with 11 central bases. Source: peripheral blood, taken in the third trimester of pregnancy. The receptor was isolated from a female donor in good health, enrolled as a control in a pregnancy study. This receptor carries the CDR3 CASSPQTSGDYNEQFF. The DNA is as follows: TGTGCTAGCAGCCCTCAGACTAGCGGGGACTACAATGAGCAGTTCTTC.